These T cell receptor beta chains were read from a single sample in a study of T cells in localized non-small cell lung cancer. Profiled with immunoSEQ multiplex PCR; TCRdb holds only in-frame clones, not every one. The sample consists of around 3,500 clones, less than 20% of them appearing once. The specimen was lung tumor tissue, collected before any cancer treatment. These receptors all come from a woman aged 35-75 years with stage III squamous cell lung carcinoma. The CDR3 runs from the conserved cysteine through the conserved F or W. Fields, in order: V gene, J gene, CDR3 protein.

TRBV10-3	TRBJ1-1	CAISEPVDNTEAFF
TRBV6-8	TRBJ1-5	CASSYTSNQPQHF
TRBV6-8	TRBJ1-1	CASSYIGVGTEAFF
TRBV28	TRBJ2-7	CASSSKGLSLGEQYF
TRBV7-2	TRBJ2-5	CASSPGTEETQYF
TRBV11-3	TRBJ1-5	CASSLFRGEGNQPQHF
TRBV6-8	TRBJ2-7	CASRGTSGSSYEQYF
TRBV11-3	TRBJ2-1	CASSFTPTSGINEQFF
TRBV29-1	TRBJ2-5	CSVDPTRNGETQYF
TRBV28	TRBJ1-5	CASSGDRSNQPQHF
TRBV6-8	TRBJ2-2	CASSPLGGAYGELFF
TRBV11-3	TRBJ1-2	CASSLTWAVDSYGYTF
TRBV6-8	TRBJ1-2	CASSYSDAASYTF
TRBV11-3	TRBJ1-4	CASSRARTANEKLFF
TRBV11-3	TRBJ2-3	CASRSGQDGTDTQYF
TRBV11-3	TRBJ2-3	CASSLGAVPTDTQYF
TRBV28	TRBJ2-7	CASSSTGPPYEQYF
TRBV30	TRBJ2-7	CAWSASPGVEQYF